This TCR beta chain was documented in a study of beta chain features in type 1 diabetes. Study outcomes and limitations: When Type 1 diabetes patients were examined, their TCRB CDR3s proved moderately but significantly shorter in all four CD4+ subsets. In cDNA sequencing, cells with high TCR expression could be over-represented.

Per donor, one heparinised blood draw averaged around 110 mL. Between the trimmed V and J ends, which lost 1 base and 5 bases, there was a span of 9 bases. Germline CDR1 is SGHRS and CDR2 is YFSETQ. CDR3 length: 13 amino acids. The isolated RNA, all of it, was reverse transcribed, so expressed TCRB transcripts were what got sequenced. Assay used: immunoSEQ multiplex PCR; TCRdb lists only in-frame clones, some missing. Here the sample spans about 900,000 clones, roughly a sixth being singletons. In this sample, this clone turned up a few times. The antigen is undetermined. The chain employs TRBV5-1 and TRBJ2-5; D is ambiguous. What was sequenced was naive CD4+ T cells from blood. This TCR derives from a woman under 30 in good health. CDR3 nucleotide sequence: TGCGCCAGCAGCTTGACAGTTCACGAGACCCAGTACTTC. It codes for CASSLTVHETQYF.